The 28 T cell receptor beta chains below all came from one sample that was sequenced in a study of blood T cell repertoires in COVID-19. Clones were sequenced by immunoSEQ multiplex PCR, and TCRdb holds only the in-frame ones, with some missing. The top ten clones hold about 2.5% of a sample with roughly 250,000 clones, roughly 93% of them seen once. Specimen: PBMCs or T cells enriched from blood (not recorded which). These receptors all stem from a woman in her thirties or forties with acute COVID-19.

This sequence joins TRBV7-2 and TRBJ2-5; D gene ambiguous. The germline V gene encodes CDR1 SGHTA and CDR2 FQGNSA. V lost 2 bases to trimming and J lost 1 base, with 8 bases between them. The CDR3 runs 14 residues. CDR3 region: CASSLRQRQETQYF. Here the CDR3 DNA reads TGTGCCAGCAGCTTACGGCAGCGCCAAGAGACCCAGTACTTC.

In regard to this clone: The sample contains more than one DNA sequence encoding this CDR3. The genes are TRBV9 and TRBJ2-1; D is unresolved. The CDR3 length is 16 residues. CDR1 and CDR2 from the germline V gene are SGDLS and YYNGEE. V was pared by 0 bases and J by 0 bases, with 10 bases between. The CDR3 is CASSVGGGSSYNEQFF. The CDR3 bases are TGTGCCAGCAGCGTAGGCGGCGGAAGCTCCTACAATGAGCAGTTCTTC.

This clone was recorded a few times. This sequence joins TRBV6-2 or TRBV6-3 and TRBJ2-7, with no clear D. Trimming took 4 bases from V and 5 from J, leaving 18 bases between them. This CDR3 spans 15 amino acids. Germline V gene lookup returns CDR1 MNHEY and CDR2 SVGEGT. The DNA of the CDR3 is TGTGCCAGCAGTTCAATAACAAAGAAACAGAACGAGCAGTACTTC. Residues: CASSSITKKQNEQYF.

The V gene is TRBV6-1, the J gene TRBJ1-5; weak D call: TRBD1 (5 bases). The CDR3 has 16 residues. Trimming stripped 2 bases from V and 3 bases from J, with 14 bases between. The germline V gene has CDR1 MNHNS and CDR2 SASEGT. The CDR3: CASSESTAALNQPQHF. CDR3 DNA sequence: TGTGCCAGCAGTGAATCGACAGCCGCCCTCAATCAGCCCCAGCATTTT.

V is TRBV29-1 and J is TRBJ1-1; 10 nucleotides agree with TRBD1. The CDR3 totals 12 residues. V shed 4 bases and J 7 bases; nucleotides not matched to a gene: 3. Per the germline V gene, CDR1 is SQVTM and CDR2 is ANQGSEA. CDR3 sequence reads: CSVAGQGYEAFF. CDR3 coding DNA: TGCAGCGTTGCGGGACAGGGGTATGAAGCTTTCTTT.

The chain joins TRBV29-1 to TRBJ2-1; 8 bases align to TRBD1. Trimming at V came to 7 bases and at J to 6 bases, leaving 5 bases not matched to a gene. Per the germline V gene, CDR1 is SQVTM and CDR2 is ANQGSEA. This CDR3 has 12 amino acids. The CDR3 nucleotides are TGCAGCGCCAGGACAGGGCCCAATGAGCAGTTCTTC. Amino acid sequence: CSARTGPNEQFF.

V gene TRBV15 combines with J gene TRBJ1-2, with unresolved D. The CDR3 contains 15 residues. CDR1 is LNHNV and CDR2 is YYDKDF in the germline V gene (reference sequence). V dropped 0 bases and J dropped 7 bases, with 15 bases sitting between them. The CDR3 DNA reads as TGTGCCACCAGCAGAGATGCCGCCCCCAGCGTTGGCTACACCTTC. Protein: CATSRDAAPSVGYTF.

The chain uses TRBV18 and TRBJ1-1; no clear D. The CDR3 contains 15 residues. V was pared by 0 bases and J by 1 base, with 9 bases between. Germline V CDR1 and CDR2: KGHSH, LQKENI. Here the CDR3 reads CASSPPPGGNTEAFF. CDR3 DNA: TGTGCCAGCTCACCACCGCCAGGAGGGAACACTGAAGCTTTCTTT.

This clone has a single count. The chain employs TRBV11-2 and TRBJ1-1; 8 bases match TRBD1. This CDR3 region has 17 residues. The trim removed 3 bases at V and 3 bases at J, leaving 12 bases unmatched. Germline V CDR1 and CDR2: SGHAT, FQNNGV. DNA of the CDR3: TGTGCCAGCAGCTTGGACACAGGGGGGGGAAGAGACACTGAAGCTTTCTTT. It specifies CASSLDTGGGRDTEAFF.

This clone was detected only a few times. This chain joins TRBV4-1 and TRBJ1-5, with 8 bases fitting TRBD1. The CDR3 extends over 17 amino acids. J lost 1 base, V lost 0 bases, and 5 bases had no gene match. Germline CDR1 MGHRA, CDR2 YSYEKL. The CDR3 is CASSQEARQGSNQPQHF. The CDR3 nucleotides read TGCGCCAGCAGCCAAGAAGCCCGACAGGGGAGCAATCAGCCCCAGCATTTT.

This clone was observed once. The CDR3 loop is CASSRGTSGGEGEQFF. The CDR3 DNA reads as TGTGCCAGCAGCCGCGGGACTAGCGGGGGGGAGGGTGAGCAGTTCTTC. The chain employs TRBV7-9 and TRBJ2-1; 16 bases are a match to TRBD2. Trimming removed 5 bases from V and 9 bases from J; junction bases left unmatched: 7. Germline CDR1 is SEHNR and CDR2 is FQNEAQ (reference sequence). The CDR3 spans 16 residues. The variable domain in full, completed from reference TRBV7-9 and TRBJ2-1, reads DTGVSQNPRHKITKRGQNVTFRCDPISEHNRLYWYRQTLGQGPEFLTYFQNEAQLEKSRLLSDRFSAERPKGSFSTLEIQRTEQGDSAMYLCASSRGTSGGEGEQFFGPGTRLTVL.

The genes are TRBV30 and TRBJ1-5, with TRBD1 as a possible D gene (6 bases). V was shortened by 1 base and J by 4 bases, with 11 bases between the two germline ends. The CDR3 has 14 amino acids. Germline V gene sequence: CDR1 GTSNPN, CDR2 SVGIG (reference sequence). CDR3 sequence: CAWSDGTPNQPQHF. In nucleotides, the CDR3 is TGTGCCTGGAGTGACGGGACACCTAATCAGCCCCAGCATTTT.

The J gene is TRBJ2-7, the V gene TRBV2; 8 bases map to TRBD1. J was trimmed by 4 bases and V by 5 bases; bases with no gene match: 7. CDR1 and CDR2 (germline): SNHLY, FYNNEI. The CDR3 is made up of 14 amino acids. CDR3 region: CASSQDRVGYEQYF. For the CDR3, the DNA is TGTGCCAGCAGTCAGGACAGGGTCGGGTACGAGCAGTACTTC. The full variable domain, its missing parts supplied by reference TRBV2 and TRBJ2-7, is EPEVTQTPSHQVTQMGQEVILRCVPISNHLYFYWYRQILGQKVEFLVSFYNNEISEKSEIFDDQFSVERPDGSNFTLKIRSTKLEDSAMYFCASSQDRVGYEQYFGPGTRLTVT.

The chain is built from TRBV19 and TRBJ1-6; D is uncertain. The V gene lost 5 bases and the J gene lost 7 bases, with 6 bases spanning the gap. Germline V gene data show CDR1 as LNHDA and CDR2 as SQIVND (reference sequence). The CDR3 length is 12 residues. The CDR3 protein is CASSDRNSPLHF. As DNA, the CDR3 is TGTGCCAGTAGTGATCGGAATTCACCCCTCCACTTT. Full variable domain (outside the CDR3, taken from reference TRBV19 and TRBJ1-6): DGGITQSPKYLFRKEGQNVTLSCEQNLNHDAMYWYRQDPGQGLRLIYYSQIVNDFQKGDIAEGYSVSREKKESFPLTVTSAQKNPTAFYLCASSDRNSPLHFGNGTRLTVT.

This chain joins TRBV6-5 and TRBJ1-1; perhaps TRBD1 as D (6 bases). Trimming removed 2 bases at V and 8 bases at J, with 6 bases between. Germline CDR1 MNHEY, CDR2 SVGAGI. This CDR3 is built from 11 residues. CDR3 in DNA: TGTGCCAGCAGTTACGACAGGGAAGCTTTCTTT. Protein product: CASSYDREAFF.

The genes are TRBV29-1 and TRBJ2-2; 10 positions match TRBD1. Trimming at V came to 5 bases and at J to 2 bases, leaving 5 bases not matched to a gene. The germline gives CDR1 SQVTM, CDR2 ANQGSEA. This CDR3 is built from 15 residues. CDR3 region: CSVPRDRGNTGELFF. CDR3 in DNA: TGCAGCGTTCCTCGGGACAGGGGTAACACCGGGGAGCTGTTTTTT.

The V and J genes are TRBV3-1 (or the pseudogene TRBV3-2) and TRBJ2-7, with a tentative D call TRBD2 (6 bases). The CDR3 has 18 residues. Germline values: CDR1 LGHDT, CDR2 YNNKEL (reference sequence). The V and J ends lost 1 base and 0 bases respectively, with 19 bases between them. The CDR3 here is CASSQAHHGDSDSYEQYF. CDR3 bases: TGTGCCAGCAGCCAAGCGCATCACGGGGACTCCGACTCCTACGAGCAGTACTTC.

The V and J genes are TRBV5-6 and TRBJ2-3; 7 nucleotides line up with TRBD2. The CDR3 extends over 16 amino acids. Germline lookup yields CDR1 SGHDT and CDR2 YYEEEE. V gave up 4 bases and J gave up 2 bases; unmatched junction bases: 10. CDR3 in amino acids: CASSGISGVVTDTQYF. The CDR3 DNA reads TGTGCCAGCAGCGGAATAAGCGGGGTCGTCACAGATACGCAGTATTTT.

The chain joins TRBV27 to TRBJ2-7; D not certain. The CDR3 runs 12 residues. CDR1 MNHEY and CDR2 SMNVEV come from the germline V gene (reference sequence). The ends were cut back, 6 bases at V and 5 bases at J, with 11 bases in the middle. The CDR3 region is CASSSTIDEQYF. CDR3 DNA sequence: TGTGCCAGCAGCTCGACAATAGACGAGCAGTACTTC.

Written as DNA, the CDR3 is TGTGCCAGCAGCCCAGGGGTGGGGTTTTACGAGCAGTACTTC. This gives the protein CASSPGVGFYEQYF. This chain connects TRBV6-5 to TRBJ2-7; a weak D match, TRBD1 (6 bases). Germline values: CDR1 MNHEY, CDR2 SVGAGI. The ends were cut back, 6 bases at V and 4 bases at J, with 16 bases in the middle. This CDR3 has 14 amino acids.

The V and J genes are TRBV30 and TRBJ2-7; D remains unclear. The length of the CDR3 is 13 residues. CDR1 GTSNPN and CDR2 SVGIG come from the germline V gene (reference sequence). The V and J ends lost 0 bases and 1 base respectively, with 7 bases between them. CDR3 sequence (DNA): TGTGCCTGGAGTGTTCACGAGTCCTACGAGCAGTACTTC. Protein: CAWSVHESYEQYF.

DNA of the CDR3: TGTGCCAGCAGTCCCGGGGGGGGTGGCTACACCTTC. Translating gives CASSPGGGGYTF. The J gene is TRBJ1-2, the V gene TRBV6-6, with D possibly being TRBD1 (5 bases). Trimming pared 5 bases from V and 7 bases from J, leaving 11 bases between. The CDR3 has 12 residues. Per the germline V gene, CDR1 is MNHNY and CDR2 is SVGAGI (reference sequence).

V is TRBV24-1 and J is TRBJ2-1; 7 positions match TRBD2. CDR3 size: 16 residues. Germline V gene data show CDR1 as KGHDR and CDR2 as SFDVKD. V shed 3 bases and J 8 bases; nucleotides not matched to a gene: 12. The CDR3 nucleotides read TGTGCCACCAGTGATCCTAGCGGACCGAAAGGAGATGAGCAGTTCTTC. This gives the protein CATSDPSGPKGDEQFF.

This chain links TRBV7-8 with TRBJ2-7; 9 bases agree with TRBD2. After removal of 2 bases from V and 2 bases from J, the junction contained 7 bases not matched to a gene. The CDR3 covers 16 residues. CDR1 is SGHVS and CDR2 is FQNEAQ in the germline V gene. The CDR3 sequence is CASSLFGLASAYEQYF. In DNA, the CDR3 is TGTGCCAGCAGCTTATTTGGACTAGCGTCCGCCTACGAGCAGTACTTC. The whole variable domain, remainder taken from reference TRBV7-8 and TRBJ2-7, is GAGVSQSPRYKVAKRGQDVALRCDPISGHVSLFWYQQALGQGPEFLTYFQNEAQLDKSGLPSDRFFAERPEGSVSTLKIQRTQQEDSAVYLCASSLFGLASAYEQYFGPGTRLTVT.

The CDR3 loop reads CASSPFGNEQFF. CDR3 coding DNA: TGTGCCAGCTCACCATTCGGGAATGAGCAGTTCTTC. This rearrangement joins TRBV18 to TRBJ2-1; D unresolved. Germline V gene lookup returns CDR1 KGHSH and CDR2 LQKENI. V was shortened by 2 bases and J by 7 bases, with 6 bases between the two germline ends. This CDR3 is built from 12 residues.

The chain uses TRBV5-1 and TRBJ1-1; 7 bases are shared with TRBD1. CDR1 is SGHRS and CDR2 is YFSETQ in the germline V gene. J gave up 2 bases and V 4 bases, and 11 bases lay outside the gene matches. The CDR3 has 16 residues. Written as DNA, the CDR3 is TGCGCCAGCAGCAAAGGAGACAGGGACCTCAACACTGAAGCTTTCTTT. Protein sequence: CASSKGDRDLNTEAFF.

The J gene is TRBJ2-1, the V gene TRBV24-1, with no clear D. V was cut by 5 bases and J by 6 bases, with 7 bases left in between. CDR1 is KGHDR and CDR2 is SFDVKD in the germline V gene. CDR3 length: 12 residues. CDR3 nucleotide sequence: TGTGCCACCAGTGCCCTATCCAATGAGCAGTTCTTC. This codes for CATSALSNEQFF.

The chain uses TRBV30 and TRBJ2-3, with 7 bases fitting TRBD1. Per the germline V gene, CDR1 is GTSNPN and CDR2 is SVGIG (reference sequence). The CDR3 extends over 14 amino acids. Trimming cost V 1 base and J 4 bases; bases outside gene matches: 5. CDR3: CAWSGGGPADTQYF. CDR3 sequence (DNA): TGTGCCTGGAGTGGAGGGGGCCCCGCAGATACGCAGTATTTT.